Following are 13 T cell receptor beta chains from one sample sequenced in a study of cytotoxic CD8 clonotypes in ibrutinib-treated CLL. Data came from immunoSEQ multiplex PCR; TCRdb stores just in-frame clones and leaves some out. The data show about 120,000 clones, 55% to 75% seen once. Specimen: PBMCs, collected after 24 months of ibrutinib treatment. The receptors here all came from a human donor with chronic lymphocytic leukemia.

The rearrangement uses TRBV6-1 and TRBJ2-1; unclear D gene. Germline CDR1 reads MNHNS; CDR2 reads SASEGT. The CDR3 loop spans 13 amino acids. The V gene lost 1 base and the J gene lost 8 bases, with 9 bases spanning the gap. CDR3 in amino acids: CASSEGALDEQFF. For the CDR3, the DNA is TGTGCCAGCAGTGAAGGAGCCTTGGATGAGCAGTTCTTC.

V usage is TRBV29-1 and J usage is TRBJ1-1; D is perhaps TRBD1 (6 bases). The germline V gene encodes CDR1 SQVTM and CDR2 ANQGSEA. The CDR3 has 15 residues. Trimming took off 2 bases at V and 1 base at J, with 14 bases between the two ends. CDR3 amino acids: CSVENPWTANTEAFF. Here the CDR3 DNA reads TGCAGCGTTGAAAACCCATGGACAGCGAACACTGAAGCTTTCTTT.

This chain joins TRBV2 and TRBJ1-2, with 9 bases that match TRBD1. Germline CDR1 and CDR2: SNHLY and FYNNEI. Germline trimming cut 8 bases from V and 4 bases from J; bases unmatched to any gene: 5. The CDR3 runs to 13 residues. The CDR3 DNA sequence: TGTGCCAGCGGGGGACAGGGAGGCTATGGCTACACCTTC. Translating it yields CASGGQGGYGYTF.

The CDR3 is CAWNAAGGPNYGYTF. CDR3 coding DNA: TGTGCCTGGAATGCGGCCGGCGGCCCCAACTATGGCTACACCTTC. V usage is TRBV30 and J usage is TRBJ1-2, with D unresolved. The ends were cut back, 4 bases at V and 2 bases at J, with 17 bases in the middle. The CDR3 is 15 residues long. The germline CDR1 and CDR2 sequences are GTSNPN and SVGIG (reference sequence).

The CDR3 here is CASGEGAPLHF. The CDR3 DNA reads TGTGCCAGCGGAGAGGGGGCACCCCTCCACTTT. The rearrangement joins TRBV7-9 to TRBJ1-6, with D possibly being TRBD1 (6 bases). Germline V gene lookup returns CDR1 SEHNR and CDR2 FQNEAQ (reference sequence). There are 11 residues in the CDR3. Trimming left V 8 bases short and J 11 bases short, with 10 bases between.

The chain employs TRBV25-1 and TRBJ1-6; 10 nucleotides agree with TRBD1. Looked up from germline, CDR1 is MGHDK and CDR2 is SYGVNS. Trimming took 4 bases from V and 9 from J; bases not matched to a gene: 15. The CDR3 consists of 18 residues. The CDR3 sequence: CASSAYMGQGSVSSPLHF. In nucleotides, the CDR3 is TGTGCCAGCAGTGCCTACATGGGACAGGGGTCCGTGAGTTCACCCCTCCACTTT.

V usage is TRBV7-9 and J usage is TRBJ2-7; TRBD1 or TRBD2 may be the D gene (6 bases each). Trimming took 6 bases from V and 1 from J, leaving 22 bases between them. Germline-derived CDR1 and CDR2 are SEHNR and FQNEAQ (reference sequence). CDR3 length equals 17 residues. This CDR3 is CASSDQGRGQPSYEQYF. The CDR3 nucleotides read TGTGCCAGCAGTGACCAAGGACGGGGGCAGCCTTCCTACGAGCAGTACTTC.

The chain is built from TRBV6-5 and TRBJ2-7; perhaps TRBD1 as D (6 bases). Trimming removed 6 bases from V and 0 bases from J, with 12 bases in between. Germline V gene sequence: CDR1 MNHEY, CDR2 SVGAGI. The CDR3 loop spans 14 amino acids. The CDR3 protein is CASSRGGSSYEQYF. Here the CDR3 DNA reads TGTGCCAGCAGCCGAGGGGGTAGCTCCTACGAGCAGTACTTC.

This clone has a handful of counts. The chain is built from TRBV7-3 and TRBJ2-5; TRBD1 or TRBD2 may be the D gene (5 bases each). V shed 5 bases and J shed 3 bases, with 16 bases lying between them. The CDR3 consists of 15 residues. The germline CDR1 and CDR2 sequences are SGHTA and FQGTGA. The CDR3 loop reads CASSRGRGFKETQYF. The CDR3, as DNA: TGTGCCAGCAGCAGGGGCCGGGGCTTTAAAGAGACCCAGTACTTC. Looking up the rest from reference TRBV7-3 and TRBJ2-5 gives the full variable domain: GAGVSQTPSNKVTEKGKYVELRCDPISGHTALYWYRQSLGQGPEFLIYFQGTGAADDSGLPNDRFFAVRPEGSVSTLKIQRTERGDSAVYLCASSRGRGFKETQYFGPGTRLLVL.

The genes are TRBV29-1 and TRBJ2-7, with TRBD1 matching 7 bases. The V gene's germline CDR1 is SQVTM and CDR2 ANQGSEA. The length of the CDR3 is 15 residues. After removal of 3 bases from V and 0 bases from J, the junction contained 8 bases not matched to a gene. CDR3 in DNA: TGCAGCGTTGATGCTTGGACAGGCATCTCCTACGAGCAGTACTTC. It yields the protein CSVDAWTGISYEQYF.

This clone is a singleton in its sample. The chain joins TRBV7-6 to TRBJ2-6; D not resolved. V lost 4 bases, J lost 0 bases, and 13 bases lay in between. CDR3 length: 17 amino acids. CDR1 is SGHVS, CDR2 FNYEAQ, per germline. The CDR3 DNA sequence: TGTGCCAGCAGCTATAAAAGCTTCAACTCTGGGGCCAACGTCCTGACTTTC. Translating gives CASSYKSFNSGANVLTF.

This clone showed up just a few times. The rearrangement joins TRBV9 to TRBJ2-2, with D hard to call. Germline CDR1 and CDR2: SGDLS and YYNGEE. V was clipped by 1 base and J by 6 bases, with 4 bases between them. CDR3 length: 12 residues. Here the CDR3 reads CASSVRAGELFF. For the CDR3, the DNA is TGTGCCAGCAGCGTACGTGCCGGGGAGCTGTTTTTT.

The table lists this clone with a count of one. The chain employs TRBV4-2 and TRBJ2-6; 8 bases are a match to TRBD2. The V gene's germline CDR1 is LGHNA and CDR2 YNFKEQ. The CDR3 totals 16 residues. Unmatched junction bases numbered 4, after V lost 4 bases and J lost 2 bases. CDR3 nucleotide sequence: TGTGCCAGCAGCCCCGACGGGGGGGCTGGGGCCAACGTCCTGACTTTC. It is translated as CASSPDGGAGANVLTF.